Listed below are T cell receptor beta chains from one sample, sequenced in a study of Ad26.COV2.S vaccination and SARS-CoV-2 variants. The data were produced by immunoSEQ multiplex PCR, yet TCRdb's version contains in-frame clones alone and is incomplete. The repertoire includes about 330,000 clones, roughly 90% of them detected once, and approximately 5% sits in the top ten. Sequencing used peripheral blood, obtained in a trial of Ad26.COV2.S vaccine versus placebo. Receptors originate from a person aged 18-65 years who received the Ad26.COV2.S COVID-19 vaccine or a placebo. The CDR3 runs from the conserved cysteine through the conserved F or W. The D gene is left open where the match is weak. Rows give clone size only sometimes, using once, few, many, or a class for an expanded clone.

d_gene: TRBD1; j_gene: TRBJ2-3; v_gene: TRBV5-1; abundance: -; CDR3nt: TGCGCCAGCAGCGGTGACAGGGAAGATACGCAGTATTTT; CDR3aa: CASSGDREDTQYF
d_gene: -; j_gene: TRBJ2-7; v_gene: TRBV5-6; abundance: -; CDR3nt: TGTGCCAGCAGCTTAAGCTCCTACGAGCAGTACTTC; CDR3aa: CASSLSSYEQYF
d_gene: -; j_gene: TRBJ2-5; v_gene: TRBV7-9; abundance: -; CDR3nt: TGTGCCAGCAGCCCTATTTCGGGGGCTAGTATATGGCAAGAGACCCAGTACTTC; CDR3aa: CASSPISGASIWQETQYF
d_gene: -; j_gene: TRBJ2-3; v_gene: TRBV28; abundance: -; CDR3nt: TGTGCCAGCAGTGACCGGGACACAGTTACGCAGTATTTT; CDR3aa: CASSDRDTVTQYF
d_gene: -; j_gene: TRBJ2-2; v_gene: TRBV6-5; abundance: few; CDR3nt: TGTGCCAGCAGCGCGGAGGGTACCGGGGAGCTGTTTTTT; CDR3aa: CASSAEGTGELFF
d_gene: -; j_gene: TRBJ2-4; v_gene: TRBV2; abundance: -; CDR3nt: TGTGCCAGCAGTGAAGAACTAGTAAGCATTCAGTACTTC; CDR3aa: CASSEELVSIQYF
d_gene: TRBD2; j_gene: TRBJ2-1; v_gene: TRBV7-2; abundance: -; CDR3nt: TGTGCCAGCAGCCCAGGGACTAGCGGGGGACAGTCCTACAATGAGCAGTTCTTC; CDR3aa: CASSPGTSGGQSYNEQFF
d_gene: -; j_gene: TRBJ1-4; v_gene: TRBV19; abundance: -; CDR3nt: TGTGCCAGTAGTATCTCTCAGGGTAATGAAAAACTGTTTTTT; CDR3aa: CASSISQGNEKLFF
d_gene: -; j_gene: TRBJ1-4; v_gene: TRBV19; abundance: -; CDR3nt: TGTGCCACCACCCAAGAGGGGACTAATGAAAAACTGTTTTTT; CDR3aa: CATTQEGTNEKLFF
d_gene: TRBD1; j_gene: TRBJ1-2; v_gene: TRBV14; abundance: -; CDR3nt: TGTGCCAGCAGCCTACAGGGGTCCGGCTACACCTTC; CDR3aa: CASSLQGSGYTF
d_gene: -; j_gene: TRBJ1-1; v_gene: TRBV9; abundance: -; CDR3nt: TGTGCCAGCAGCGTAGGCACGGGGCCCCTTGAAGCTTTCTTT; CDR3aa: CASSVGTGPLEAFF
d_gene: TRBD1; j_gene: TRBJ2-4; v_gene: TRBV10-3; abundance: -; CDR3nt: TGTGCCATCAGTGAAGGCAGGGGGCATGAACTGGTTCAGTACTTC; CDR3aa: CAISEGRGHELVQYF
d_gene: TRBD1; j_gene: TRBJ1-4; v_gene: TRBV28; abundance: -; CDR3nt: TGTGCCAGCAGTTTATACAGGGGGGCAGTCCCTCCTAATGAAAAACTGTTTTTT; CDR3aa: CASSLYRGAVPPNEKLFF
d_gene: -; j_gene: TRBJ2-2; v_gene: TRBV6-4; abundance: few; CDR3nt: TGTGCCAGCAGTTCTTCAGGCACCGGGGAGCTGTTTTTT; CDR3aa: CASSSSGTGELFF
d_gene: TRBD1; j_gene: TRBJ1-2; v_gene: TRBV4-3; abundance: -; CDR3nt: TGCGCCAGCAGCCATGGGGGGACAGGGGCGGTCTGGGATGGCTACACCTTC; CDR3aa: CASSHGGTGAVWDGYTF
d_gene: TRBD1; j_gene: TRBJ1-1; v_gene: TRBV6-1; abundance: few; CDR3nt: TGTGCCAGCAGTGATAGACAGGGGGATGAAGCTTTCTTT; CDR3aa: CASSDRQGDEAFF
d_gene: -; j_gene: TRBJ1-2; v_gene: TRBV6-5; abundance: -; CDR3nt: TGTGCCAGCAGTTCTAGGGGCGGCTACACCTTC; CDR3aa: CASSSRGGYTF
d_gene: TRBD1; j_gene: TRBJ1-2; v_gene: TRBV19; abundance: -; CDR3nt: TGTGCCAGTAGTCCGGACAGGGGGTATGGCTACACCTTC; CDR3aa: CASSPDRGYGYTF
d_gene: -; j_gene: TRBJ2-7; v_gene: TRBV6-5; abundance: -; CDR3nt: TGTGCCAGCAGCCAGGGAGGTGAGCAGTACTTC; CDR3aa: CASSQGGEQYF
d_gene: TRBD2; j_gene: TRBJ2-3; v_gene: TRBV11-1; abundance: -; CDR3nt: TGTGCCAGCAGCACACGCGGGAGTAGCACAGATACGCAGTATTTT; CDR3aa: CASSTRGSSTDTQYF
d_gene: -; j_gene: TRBJ2-2; v_gene: TRBV7-8; abundance: once; CDR3nt: TGTGCCAGCAGCTCATACACCGGGGAGCTGTTTTTT; CDR3aa: CASSSYTGELFF
d_gene: TRBD1; j_gene: TRBJ1-1; v_gene: TRBV7-6; abundance: -; CDR3nt: TGTGCCAGCAGCTTAGGTCCTCGGACAGGGCGGAGAGATACTGAAGCTTTCTTT; CDR3aa: CASSLGPRTGRRDTEAFF
d_gene: -; j_gene: TRBJ1-4; v_gene: TRBV11-3; abundance: -; CDR3nt: TGTGCCAGCAGCTTACGGGGCGCAGGGCAGGAAAAACTGTTTTTT; CDR3aa: CASSLRGAGQEKLFF
d_gene: -; j_gene: TRBJ2-5; v_gene: TRBV5-1; abundance: -; CDR3nt: TGCGCCAGCAGCCCCGCGGCGCGACGGGAGACCCAGTACTTC; CDR3aa: CASSPAARRETQYF
d_gene: -; j_gene: TRBJ2-2; v_gene: TRBV12-3/TRBV12-4; abundance: -; CDR3nt: TGTGCCAGCAGTATTTCCGGGGAGCTGTTTTTT; CDR3aa: CASSISGELFF
d_gene: -; j_gene: TRBJ1-1; v_gene: TRBV2; abundance: -; CDR3nt: TGTGCCAGCAGTGACGGGGTTTACACTGAAGCTTTCTTT; CDR3aa: CASSDGVYTEAFF
d_gene: -; j_gene: TRBJ2-4; v_gene: TRBV7-9; abundance: -; CDR3nt: TGTGCCAGCAGCCCTAAGGGGCGAGAAAACATTCAGTACTTC; CDR3aa: CASSPKGRENIQYF
d_gene: -; j_gene: TRBJ2-5; v_gene: TRBV28; abundance: -; CDR3nt: TGTGCCAGCAGTTCCCCGACAGGCGCGGGGGAGACCCAGTACTTC; CDR3aa: CASSSPTGAGETQYF
d_gene: -; j_gene: TRBJ1-4; v_gene: TRBV4-3; abundance: -; CDR3nt: TGCGCCAGCAGCCAAGGAGTCTATGCAACTAATGAAAAACTGTTTTTT; CDR3aa: CASSQGVYATNEKLFF
d_gene: TRBD2; j_gene: TRBJ2-1; v_gene: TRBV11-2; abundance: -; CDR3nt: TGTGCCAGCAGCTTACCTAGCGGGAGCGGGGATGAGCAGTTCTTC; CDR3aa: CASSLPSGSGDEQFF
d_gene: TRBD1; j_gene: TRBJ2-7; v_gene: TRBV6-5; abundance: once; CDR3nt: TGTGCCAGCAGAACTAGGACAGGGGGCTTTTACGAGCAGTACTTC; CDR3aa: CASRTRTGGFYEQYF
d_gene: -; j_gene: TRBJ2-1; v_gene: TRBV27; abundance: -; CDR3nt: TGTGCCAGCAGGCCCTTTAGAGGGAGCAATGAGCAGTTCTTC; CDR3aa: CASRPFRGSNEQFF
d_gene: -; j_gene: TRBJ1-6; v_gene: TRBV27; abundance: -; CDR3nt: TGTGCCAGCAGTTTAAATCTGTGTTGGGGGAAAATTTGTAGGACCGGCCTCCACTTT; CDR3aa: CASSLNLCWGKICRTGLHF
d_gene: -; j_gene: TRBJ1-2; v_gene: TRBV12-3/TRBV12-4; abundance: -; CDR3nt: TGTGCCAGCAGTTTAGACAGGGACTATGGCTACACCTTC; CDR3aa: CASSLDRDYGYTF
d_gene: -; j_gene: TRBJ1-4; v_gene: TRBV19; abundance: -; CDR3nt: TGTGCCAGTAGTACCCTCAGCGTCCGGGATGAAAAACTGTTTTTT; CDR3aa: CASSTLSVRDEKLFF
d_gene: TRBD1; j_gene: TRBJ1-2; v_gene: TRBV9; abundance: -; CDR3nt: TGTGCCAGCAGCGTTGACAGGGGCCTCTATGGCTACACCTTC; CDR3aa: CASSVDRGLYGYTF
d_gene: -; j_gene: TRBJ1-5; v_gene: TRBV6-5; abundance: -; CDR3nt: TGTGCCAGCCGGGGAGAGGGGAGTGGACAGCCCCAGCATTTT; CDR3aa: CASRGEGSGQPQHF
d_gene: -; j_gene: TRBJ1-6; v_gene: TRBV5-1; abundance: few; CDR3nt: TGCGCCAGCAGCTTGGCAGGGTGGGATTCACCCCTCCACTTT; CDR3aa: CASSLAGWDSPLHF
d_gene: TRBD1; j_gene: TRBJ1-4; v_gene: TRBV6-5; abundance: -; CDR3nt: TGTGCCAGCAGTTCTATGGGACAGTTTAATGAAAAACTGTTTTTT; CDR3aa: CASSSMGQFNEKLFF
d_gene: TRBD1; j_gene: TRBJ1-1; v_gene: TRBV9; abundance: -; CDR3nt: TGTGCCAGCAGCCTACAGGGGGGGAACACTGAAGCTTTCTTT; CDR3aa: CASSLQGGNTEAFF
d_gene: TRBD2; j_gene: TRBJ2-1; v_gene: TRBV7-2; abundance: -; CDR3nt: TGTGCCAGCAGCTCTCCGGGACTATTGAATGAGCAGTTCTTC; CDR3aa: CASSSPGLLNEQFF
d_gene: -; j_gene: TRBJ1-1; v_gene: TRBV15; abundance: -; CDR3nt: TGTGCCACCAGCAGAGATCAAGAGTCGCGAGCTTTCTTT; CDR3aa: CATSRDQESRAFF
d_gene: TRBD1; j_gene: TRBJ2-7; v_gene: TRBV11-2; abundance: -; CDR3nt: TGTGCCAGCAGCTTCGGACAGGGAGAGTACGAGCAGTACTTC; CDR3aa: CASSFGQGEYEQYF
d_gene: -; j_gene: TRBJ1-2; v_gene: TRBV4-1; abundance: -; CDR3nt: TGCGCCAGCAGCCAAGATAAACCGAGAGTATTAACAGGGAGGGATTCGGGAGGCTACACCTTC; CDR3aa: CASSQDKPRVLTGRDSGGYTF
d_gene: -; j_gene: TRBJ2-3; v_gene: TRBV19; abundance: -; CDR3nt: TGTGCCAGTAGTTCTCCTGGGGGACCGAGCACAGATACGCAGTATTTT; CDR3aa: CASSSPGGPSTDTQYF
d_gene: -; j_gene: TRBJ2-6; v_gene: TRBV28; abundance: -; CDR3nt: TGTGCCAGCAGTGTTAGCTCTGGGGCCAACGTCCTGACTTTC; CDR3aa: CASSVSSGANVLTF
d_gene: -; j_gene: TRBJ1-2; v_gene: TRBV10-3; abundance: -; CDR3nt: TGTGCCATCAGTGAAAGTTTACAGGGTGGCTATGGCTACACCTTC; CDR3aa: CAISESLQGGYGYTF
d_gene: -; j_gene: TRBJ1-2; v_gene: TRBV11-3; abundance: -; CDR3nt: TGTGCCAGCAGCTTAGATCCTGGAGACGGCTACACCTTC; CDR3aa: CASSLDPGDGYTF
d_gene: TRBD1; j_gene: TRBJ2-7; v_gene: TRBV7-9; abundance: -; CDR3nt: TGTGCCAGCAGCCTGAGGACAGGGCCCGTCTACGAGCAGTACTTC; CDR3aa: CASSLRTGPVYEQYF
d_gene: -; j_gene: TRBJ1-6; v_gene: TRBV19; abundance: -; CDR3nt: TGTGCCACCGGGGACACTGGGCCCTATAATTCACCCCTCCACTTT; CDR3aa: CATGDTGPYNSPLHF
d_gene: TRBD2; j_gene: TRBJ2-1; v_gene: TRBV10-3; abundance: once; CDR3nt: TGTGCCATCAGTGAGTCGTTGGGACTAGCGGGTAATAATGAGCAGTTCTTC; CDR3aa: CAISESLGLAGNNEQFF
d_gene: TRBD2; j_gene: TRBJ2-1; v_gene: TRBV5-1; abundance: -; CDR3nt: TGCGCCACCTCAGCGGGAGCACAATACAATGAGCAGTTCTTC; CDR3aa: CATSAGAQYNEQFF
d_gene: TRBD1; j_gene: TRBJ1-6; v_gene: TRBV6-2/TRBV6-3; abundance: -; CDR3nt: TGTGCCAGCAGTCCCCCAGGGACAGGTAATTCACCCCTCCACTTT; CDR3aa: CASSPPGTGNSPLHF
d_gene: -; j_gene: TRBJ1-2; v_gene: TRBV27; abundance: -; CDR3nt: TGTGCCAGCAGTTTACTGGCAGGGAACTATGGCTACACCTTC; CDR3aa: CASSLLAGNYGYTF
d_gene: TRBD1; j_gene: TRBJ1-2; v_gene: TRBV12-3/TRBV12-4; abundance: -; CDR3nt: TGTGCCAGCAGTCCCGGGACAGACTATGGCTACACCTTC; CDR3aa: CASSPGTDYGYTF
d_gene: -; j_gene: TRBJ1-1; v_gene: TRBV11-2; abundance: -; CDR3nt: TGTGCCAGCAGCTTAGAGGGGCGGGCCCCGAACACTGAAGCTTTCTTT; CDR3aa: CASSLEGRAPNTEAFF
d_gene: TRBD1; j_gene: TRBJ1-1; v_gene: TRBV18; abundance: -; CDR3nt: TGTGCCAGCTCACACAGGGGCACTGAAGCTTTCTTT; CDR3aa: CASSHRGTEAFF